The entry below gives a single TCR beta chain sequence along with its context. As yet, its antigen is unknown. Compared with germline, one end of the junction differs, possibly owing to a read error. The sample originates from a study of shared clonotypes between healthy human individuals. The naive CD8 fraction comprised CD45RO-negative cells positively selected for CCR7 and excluded terminally differentiated effector memory CD45RA+ cells. Study observations and caveats: Some naive CD4 clonotypes, around 5%, turned up in common across several donors.

TCRdb's copy holds only in-frame clones and misses some; the assay was immunoSEQ multiplex PCR. This sample yields some 2,000,000 clones, of which roughly 95% are seen a single time; about 1.1% belongs to the top ten. The origin of this receptor is a man between 18 and 29 years old in good health. Source material: naive CD8+ T cells sorted from blood.

CDR3 amino acids: CASSLGTSPFYEQYF. The CDR3 bases are TGTGCCAGCAGCCTAGGGACTAGCCCATTCTACGAGCAGTACTTC. This chain connects TRBV13 to TRBJ2-7; TRBD2 aligns across 9 bases. The CDR3 runs 15 residues. CDR1 PRHDT and CDR2 FYEKMQ come from the germline V gene (reference sequence).